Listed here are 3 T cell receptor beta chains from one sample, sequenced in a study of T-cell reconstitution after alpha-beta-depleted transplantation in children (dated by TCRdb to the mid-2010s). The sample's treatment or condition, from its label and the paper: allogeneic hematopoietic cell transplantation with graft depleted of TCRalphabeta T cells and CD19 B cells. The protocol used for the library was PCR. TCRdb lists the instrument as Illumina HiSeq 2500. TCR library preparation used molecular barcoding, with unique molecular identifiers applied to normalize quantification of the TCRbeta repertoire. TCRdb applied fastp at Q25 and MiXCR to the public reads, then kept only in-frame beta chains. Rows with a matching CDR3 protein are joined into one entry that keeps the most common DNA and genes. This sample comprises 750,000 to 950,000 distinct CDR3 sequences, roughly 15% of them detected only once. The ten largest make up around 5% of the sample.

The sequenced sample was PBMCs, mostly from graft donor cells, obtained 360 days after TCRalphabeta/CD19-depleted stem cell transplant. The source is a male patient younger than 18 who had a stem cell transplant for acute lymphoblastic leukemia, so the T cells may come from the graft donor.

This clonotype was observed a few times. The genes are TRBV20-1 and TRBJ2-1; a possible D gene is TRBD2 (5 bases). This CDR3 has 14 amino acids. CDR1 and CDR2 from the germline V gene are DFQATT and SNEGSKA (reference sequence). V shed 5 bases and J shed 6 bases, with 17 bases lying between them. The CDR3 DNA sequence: TGCAGTGCTCCCTCGGCTAGGGCGGGCAATGAGCAGTTCTTC. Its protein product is CSAPSARAGNEQFF.

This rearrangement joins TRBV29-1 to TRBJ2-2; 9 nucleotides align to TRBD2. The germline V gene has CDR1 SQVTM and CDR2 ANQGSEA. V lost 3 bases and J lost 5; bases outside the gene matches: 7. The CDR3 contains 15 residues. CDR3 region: CSVDAGGPETGELFF. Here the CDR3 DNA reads TGCAGCGTTGATGCGGGAGGGCCGGAGACCGGGGAGCTGTTTTTT.

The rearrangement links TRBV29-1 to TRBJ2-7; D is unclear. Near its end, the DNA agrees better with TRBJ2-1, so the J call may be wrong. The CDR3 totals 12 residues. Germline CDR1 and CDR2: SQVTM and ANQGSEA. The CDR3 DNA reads TGCAGCGTTGAAGGGAAGGGCTCCGAGCAGTTCTTC. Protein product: CSVEGKGSEQFF.